The entry below gives a single TCR beta chain sequence along with its context. Its specificity is unknown. It was with 60 Vbeta and 13 Jbeta primers that the PCR ran. Sequenced by immunoSEQ multiplex PCR; TCRdb stores in-frame clones only, minus some. This table has fewer than 200,000 clones, approximately 80% appearing once. The entry originates in a study of cytomegalovirus exposure and HLA in healthy donors. Study results and limitations: There were some V segments, including TRBV6-2 and TRBV6-3, excluded as indistinguishable. Clonal expansion was found to be greater in HLA-associated TCR beta chains than in equally common others in a later analysis.

V lost 4 bases and J lost 5; bases outside the gene matches: 9. Germline CDR1 KGHSH, CDR2 LQKENI. There are 15 residues in the CDR3. This TCR came from a woman aged 18-29 years in good health and CMV-seronegative. The sequenced sample was PBMCs. The rearrangement links TRBV18 to TRBJ2-3; 7 bases agree with TRBD2. For the CDR3, the DNA is TGTGCCAGCTCACTAGAGCGGGATTATCGAGATACGCAGTATTTT. It specifies CASSLERDYRDTQYF.